This T cell receptor (beta chain) is from a study of blood T cells in healthy people across ages. It was with a sample-barcoded 5' primer and a J-beta primer mix that a second PCR of about 6 to 12 cycles was run. A single record per CDR3 protein comes from TCRdb applying MiXCR to the 5' RACE reads. Among 600,000 to 850,000 distinct CDR3 sequences, roughly 43% were seen once, and the ten largest hold under 25%. Samples each yielded at least 6 micrograms of total RNA. Germline V CDR1 and CDR2: SGHDT, YYEEEE. V was clipped by 5 bases and J by 13 bases; unmatched bases: 11. The CDR3 runs to 13 residues. The chain is built from TRBV5-6 and TRBJ1-2; TRBD1 matches 10 bases. The source is a woman aged 60-70 years in good health. Material: blood. This CDR3 reads CASRAGQGEGGTF. CDR3 sequence (DNA): TGTGCCAGCAGAGCCGGACAGGGGGAAGGGGGCACCTTC. Full variable domain (remainder filled in from reference TRBV5-6 and TRBJ1-2): DAGVTQSPTHLIKTRGQQVTLRCSPKSGHDTVSWYQQALGQGPQFIFQYYEEEERQRGNFPDRFSGHQFPNYSSELNVNALLLGDSALYLCASRAGQGEGGTFGSGTRLTVV.